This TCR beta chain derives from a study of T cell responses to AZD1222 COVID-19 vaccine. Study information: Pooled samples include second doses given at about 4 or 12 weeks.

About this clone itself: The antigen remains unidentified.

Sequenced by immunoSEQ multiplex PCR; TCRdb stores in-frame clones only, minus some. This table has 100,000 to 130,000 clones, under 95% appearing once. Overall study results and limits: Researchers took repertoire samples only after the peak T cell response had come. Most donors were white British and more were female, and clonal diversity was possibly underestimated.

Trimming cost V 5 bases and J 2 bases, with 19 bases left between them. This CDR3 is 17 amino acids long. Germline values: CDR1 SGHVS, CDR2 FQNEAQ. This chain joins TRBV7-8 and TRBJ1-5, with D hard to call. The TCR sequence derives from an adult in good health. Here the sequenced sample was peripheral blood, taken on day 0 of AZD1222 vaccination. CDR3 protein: CASSVRPSGVGNQPQHF. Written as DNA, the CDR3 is TGTGCCAGCAGCGTCCGACCTTCCGGGGTAGGCAATCAGCCCCAGCATTTT.